The 26 T cell receptor beta chains below were found in one sample sequenced in a study of blood T cells in healthy people across ages. A second PCR, run for roughly 7 to 11 cycles, used a sample-barcoded 5' primer plus a J-beta primer mix. TCRdb reprocessed the 5' RACE reads via MiXCR and lists one record per CDR3 protein. Here the sample spans around 800,000 distinct CDR3 sequences, roughly 50% being singletons. Material for sequencing was blood. The receptors derive from a man older than 75 in good health.

This sequence joins TRBV24-1 and TRBJ2-5, with a possible D match to TRBD2 (6 bases). CDR3 length: 13 amino acids. CDR1 and CDR2 (germline): KGHDR, SFDVKD. With 5 bases removed from V and 9 bases from J, the gap between germline ends came to 15 bases. DNA of the CDR3: TGTGCCACCAGTGGGCCGGGGTCGGGGGCCCAGTACTTC. It specifies CATSGPGSGAQYF.

This clonotype was picked up one time. The chain uses TRBV4-2 and TRBJ1-2; D is perhaps TRBD1 (6 bases). Trimming took off 3 bases at V and 7 bases at J, with 30 bases between the two ends. Germline CDR1 is LGHNA and CDR2 is YNFKEQ. The CDR3 is made up of 19 amino acids. This chain's CDR3 is CASSQEAPQSGGESSGYTF. In nucleotides, the CDR3 is TGTGCCAGCAGCCAGGAAGCACCCCAGTCCGGGGGCGAAAGTTCTGGCTACACCTTC.

J is TRBJ1-1 and V is TRBV29-1; D is perhaps TRBD1 (5 bases). Deletions cut 7 bases from V and 0 bases from J, with 18 bases between. This CDR3 contains 15 residues. Germline assignment: CDR1 SQVTM and CDR2 ANQGSEA. CDR3 nucleotide sequence: TGCAGCGCCCGGGGCAACAGCCCAATGAACACTGAAGCTTTCTTT. It is translated as CSARGNSPMNTEAFF.

The chain uses TRBV3-1 and TRBJ2-5, with a possible D match to TRBD2 (5 bases). CDR1 is LGHDT, CDR2 YNNKEL, per germline (reference sequence). With 0 bases removed from V and 7 bases from J, the gap between germline ends came to 6 bases. This CDR3 region has 12 residues. The DNA for the CDR3 is TGTGCCAGCAGCCAAGATCGGGGGACCCAGTACTTC. Protein product: CASSQDRGTQYF.

This clonotype showed up just a few times. The rearrangement uses TRBV6-6 and TRBJ2-7; TRBD2 matches at 7 bases. J was trimmed by 3 bases and V by 2 bases; bases with no gene match: 1. The CDR3 runs to 13 residues. In germline, CDR1 is MNHNY, CDR2 SVGAGI (reference sequence). The CDR3 loop reads CASSYASGYEQYF. The CDR3 DNA follows: TGTGCCAGCAGTTACGCTAGCGGCTACGAGCAGTACTTC.

This rearrangement joins TRBV3-1 to TRBJ2-7; no clear D gene. The DNA end is a closer match to TRBJ2-5, so the J assignment may be wrong. Germline V gives CDR1 LGHDT, CDR2 YNNKEL (reference sequence). This CDR3 region has 14 residues. CDR3 loop: CASSQVWLEETQYF. In DNA form, the CDR3 reads TGTGCCAGCAGCCAAGTGTGGCTAGAAGAGACCCAGTACTTC.

The rearrangement links TRBV6-1 to TRBJ1-1; 7 nucleotides line up with TRBD1. Trimming at V came to 4 bases and at J to 1 base, leaving 3 bases not matched to a gene. Germline-derived CDR1 and CDR2 are MNHNS and SASEGT. The CDR3 length is 14 residues. CDR3 sequence reads: CASSADRANTEAFF. DNA for the CDR3: TGTGCCAGCAGTGCCGACAGGGCGAACACTGAAGCTTTCTTT.

This clonotype was observed a few times. The gene calls are TRBV29-1 and TRBJ2-5, with D possibly called TRBD1 or TRBD2 (5 bases each). Germline CDR1 reads SQVTM; CDR2 reads ANQGSEA. The V and J ends lost 3 bases and 4 bases respectively, with 15 bases between them. The CDR3 runs to 14 residues. CDR3 loop: CSVEAAPRGETQYF. The CDR3 DNA reads as TGCAGCGTTGAGGCGGCCCCGAGGGGAGAGACCCAGTACTTC.

The genes are TRBV5-1 and TRBJ1-2, with D uncertain. V gave up 0 bases and J gave up 4 bases, with 16 bases separating them. The CDR3 extends over 16 amino acids. Germline-derived CDR1 and CDR2 are SGHRS and YFSETQ. The CDR3 nucleotides read TGCGCCAGCAGCTTGGCCCCTTCTGTAACTGGCTATGGCTACACCTTC. It codes for CASSLAPSVTGYGYTF.

The rearrangement links TRBV5-1 to TRBJ2-7; D is unclear. Looked up from germline, CDR1 is SGHRS and CDR2 is YFSETQ. There are 16 residues in the CDR3. The germline V and J ends were trimmed by 4 bases and 2 bases, with 19 bases remaining between them. CDR3 DNA: TGCGCCAGCAGCCTGGAGATGGGGAAAAAAGCCTACGAGCAGTACTTC. It is translated as CASSLEMGKKAYEQYF.

This chain uses TRBV24-1 with TRBJ2-1; 9 positions agree with TRBD2. Germline V gives CDR1 KGHDR, CDR2 SFDVKD. This CDR3 is built from 17 residues. Trimming cost V 4 bases and J 0 bases; bases outside gene matches: 6. The CDR3 here is CATSDPSGRSSYNEQFF. CDR3 nucleotides: TGTGCCACCAGTGACCCGAGCGGGAGGAGCTCCTACAATGAGCAGTTCTTC.

The CDR3 DNA follows: TGCGCCAGCAGCACCGGGACCCGAGGGGAGACCCAGTACTTC. Translation gives CASSTGTRGETQYF. This chain uses TRBV5-1 with TRBJ2-5; D might be TRBD1 or TRBD2, each matching 5 bases. With 4 bases removed from V and 5 bases from J, the gap between germline ends came to 15 bases. Looked up from germline, CDR1 is SGHRS and CDR2 is YFSETQ. CDR3 length: 14 residues.

This clonotype came up a few times. Here the CDR3 reads CASSQDVLAGAQETQYF. The CDR3 DNA reads as TGTGCCAGCAGCCAAGATGTGCTAGCGGGGGCACAAGAGACCCAGTACTTC. The V call is TRBV3-1, the J call TRBJ2-5; 10 nucleotides match TRBD2. CDR3 length: 17 amino acids. Germline CDR1 LGHDT, CDR2 YNNKEL (reference sequence). J was trimmed by 2 bases and V by 0 bases; bases with no gene match: 6.

This clonotype showed up just a few times. The chain recombines TRBV18 with TRBJ2-3; 7 nucleotides agree with TRBD2. With V trimmed by 4 bases and J by 4 bases, 2 bases remained unmatched. The CDR3 has 13 residues. Germline V gene sequence: CDR1 KGHSH, CDR2 LQKENI. CDR3 coding DNA: TGTGCCAGCTCACGGCGGGAGTCAGATACGCAGTATTTT. Translation gives CASSRRESDTQYF.

On this clonotype itself: This sequence may be a read error, since a much larger clone differs from it by one base. The V call is TRBV28, the J call TRBJ1-1, with a possible D match to TRBD1 (6 bases). This CDR3 has 15 residues. Trimming left V 7 bases short and J 4 bases short, with 19 bases between. The germline V gene has CDR1 MDHEN and CDR2 SYDVKM. The CDR3 loop is CASKDFGQLSTEAFF. In DNA, the CDR3 is TGTGCCAGCAAAGACTTTGGACAGCTAAGCACTGAAGCTTTCTTT.

V and J are TRBV16 and TRBJ1-2; unclear D gene. The CDR3 is 13 residues long. The germline CDR1 and CDR2 sequences are KGHSY and FQNENV. V lost 4 bases and J 4 bases, leaving 10 bases between the germline ends. The CDR3 loop is CASSRRDSYGYTF. The DNA for the CDR3 is TGTGCCAGCAGCCGTCGGGATAGCTATGGCTACACCTTC.

This chain connects TRBV15 to TRBJ2-1, with D uncertain. This CDR3 is built from 14 residues. V lost 0 bases and J lost 3, with 6 bases in between. Germline lookup yields CDR1 LNHNV and CDR2 YYDKDF (reference sequence). This CDR3 reads CATSRERSYNEQFF. CDR3 in DNA: TGTGCCACCAGCAGAGAGCGCAGCTACAATGAGCAGTTCTTC.

The chain employs TRBV7-2 and TRBJ1-1; 7 bases match TRBD1. The J segment lost 6 bases and the V segment lost 1 base, leaving 8 bases of the junction unmatched. Germline CDR1 is SGHTA and CDR2 is FQGNSA. The CDR3 runs to 15 residues. This CDR3 is CASSLVVTQGAEAFF. In DNA form, the CDR3 reads TGTGCCAGCAGCTTAGTTGTCACCCAGGGGGCTGAAGCTTTCTTT.

The V call is TRBV2, the J call TRBJ2-7; a weak D match, TRBD2 (5 bases). Germline CDR1 reads SNHLY; CDR2 reads FYNNEI. Trimming took 1 base from V and 4 from J, leaving 14 bases between them. This CDR3 has 15 amino acids. The DNA of the CDR3 is TGTGCCAGCAGTGAAGTTCCCGTCTCGGGATACGAGCAGTACTTC. Its translation is CASSEVPVSGYEQYF.

V and J are TRBV4-1 and TRBJ2-1; 8 bases match TRBD2. Germline-derived CDR1 and CDR2 are MGHRA and YSYEKL. The CDR3 is 18 amino acids. V shed 1 base and J 2 bases; nucleotides not matched to a gene: 10. The CDR3 nucleotides are TGCGCCAGCAGCCAAGCCCCGGTCAGCGGGAGCCCCTACAATGAGCAGTTCTTC. Its protein is CASSQAPVSGSPYNEQFF.

The V gene is TRBV7-9, the J gene TRBJ2-1, with 10 nucleotides matching TRBD2. CDR1 SEHNR and CDR2 FQNEAQ come from the germline V gene (reference sequence). The CDR3 consists of 17 residues. The ends lost 3 bases at V and 7 bases at J; junction bases unmatched: 12. The CDR3 region has the DNA TGTGCCAGCAGCTTTCTAGCGGGAGACCCTGACGGGAATGAGCAGTTCTTC. This encodes CASSFLAGDPDGNEQFF.

The chain has TRBV5-6 and TRBJ2-3; 9 nucleotides align to TRBD2. There are 18 residues in the CDR3. Per germline, CDR1 SGHDT and CDR2 YYEEEE. The trim removed 1 base at V and 14 bases at J, leaving 23 bases unmatched. CDR3 DNA: TGTGCCAGCAGCTTGCAATCCGGGACTAGCATGCGGCACAGATACGTGTATTTT. Translating it yields CASSLQSGTSMRHRYVYF.

The chain recombines TRBV10-2 with TRBJ2-5; unclear D gene. Trimming stripped 0 bases from V and 3 bases from J, with 5 bases between. The germline V gene encodes CDR1 WSHSY and CDR2 SAAADI. The CDR3 loop spans 13 amino acids. The CDR3 bases are TGCGCCAGCAGTGAGTCCCCCGAAGAGACCCAGTACTTC. Translated, it gives CASSESPEETQYF.

The chain couples TRBV4-1 to TRBJ1-1; D remains unclear. From germline, CDR1 is MGHRA and CDR2 YSYEKL. Between the trimmed V and J ends, which lost 2 bases and 0 bases, there was a span of 10 bases. The CDR3 is 15 residues long. CDR3 coding DNA: TGCGCCAGCAGCCAAATGACAACAATGAACACTGAAGCTTTCTTT. Its protein is CASSQMTTMNTEAFF.

The J gene is TRBJ2-7, the V gene TRBV20-1; D gene unclear. The V gene's germline CDR1 is DFQATT and CDR2 SNEGSKA (reference sequence). This CDR3 region has 12 residues. V was trimmed by 3 bases and J by 2 bases, leaving 8 bases between them. CDR3 amino acids: CSARPDPYEQYF. CDR3 DNA sequence: TGCAGTGCTAGGCCGGACCCCTACGAGCAGTACTTC.

The V call is TRBV20-1, the J call TRBJ2-7; 9 nucleotides agree with TRBD2. The V segment lost 5 bases and the J segment 5 bases; nucleotides outside the gene matches: 7. The CDR3 runs to 13 residues. Germline lookup yields CDR1 DFQATT and CDR2 SNEGSKA (reference sequence). The CDR3 nucleotides read TGCAGTGCTCCCCGGCGGGAGGGGGACGAGCAGTACTTC. It is translated as CSAPRREGDEQYF.